Shown below are 6 T cell receptor beta chains from a single sample sequenced in a study of blood T cells in healthy people across ages. A sample-barcoded 5' primer and a J-beta primer mix were used in a second PCR of roughly 6 to 12 cycles. Each CDR3 protein is one row after TCRdb ran MiXCR on the 5' RACE reads. The sample holds roughly 1,700,000 distinct CDR3 sequences; 28% are singletons and the top ten take around 7.7%. Sample: blood. All receptors come from a woman aged 25-40 years in good health.

This clonotype has at least ten counts. DNA of the CDR3: TGTGCCAGCGTCGGCGGGGGGGCAGGGGAGACCCAGTACTTC. This translates into CASVGGGAGETQYF. The chain links TRBV12-3 or TRBV12-4 to TRBJ2-5, with 9 bases lining up with TRBD2. This CDR3 has 14 amino acids. The junction had 9 bases not matched to a gene; V was cut back by 8 bases and J by 5 bases.

The chain has TRBV6-5 and TRBJ2-7, with 7 bases lining up with TRBD1. The CDR3 has 14 residues. With V trimmed by 6 bases and J by 2 bases, 7 bases remained unmatched. In germline, CDR1 is MNHEY, CDR2 SVGAGI. CDR3 sequence (DNA): TGTGCCAGCAGGAAGAGGGACAGCACCTACGAGCAGTACTTC. Translating gives CASRKRDSTYEQYF.

This clonotype was counted between two and nine times. It may be a read error: a sequence one base away is much more abundant. This sequence joins TRBV12-3 or TRBV12-4 and TRBJ1-2; 8 bases agree with TRBD1. The CDR3 runs 13 residues. Germline trimming cut 6 bases from V and 6 bases from J; bases unmatched to any gene: 6. DNA for the CDR3: TGTGCCAGCAGGACAGGGGTCAGCCATGGCTACACCTTC. Protein sequence: CASRTGVSHGYTF.

In regard to this clonotype: Being one base from a much bigger clone, this may be a read error. The CDR3 is CASSQLGSYNEQYF. CDR3 nucleotides: TGTGCCAGCAGCCAGCTAGGCTCCTACAATGAGCAGTACTTC. The chain combines TRBV3-1 with TRBJ2-1; D is ambiguous. The DNA end is more similar to TRBJ2-7, so the J call may be wrong. CDR1 is LGHDT, CDR2 YNNKEL, per germline (reference sequence). The CDR3 consists of 14 residues.

The CDR3 nucleotides are TGTGCCAGCAGTTACTCGTCAGGGATTGACGAGCAGTACTTC. This sequence encodes CASSYSSGIDEQYF. V gene TRBV27 combines with J gene TRBJ2-5; D is perhaps TRBD1 (5 bases). The J call may be mistaken, given a closer DNA end match to TRBJ2-7. Germline V gene sequence: CDR1 MNHEY, CDR2 SMNVEV (reference sequence). This CDR3 spans 14 amino acids.

The V and J genes are TRBV7-2 and TRBJ2-7, with a tentative D call TRBD2 (6 bases). This CDR3 has 12 residues. The V gene lost 5 bases and the J gene lost 5 bases, with 10 bases spanning the gap. CDR1 and CDR2 (germline): SGHTA, FQGNSA. The CDR3 coding sequence is TGTGCCAGCAGCACGGGACTTAACGAGCAGTACTTC. It is translated as CASSTGLNEQYF.